The 28 T cell receptor beta chains presented below share a single source sample, sequenced in a study of early T cells in non-severe SARS-CoV-2 infection. TCRdb independently ran MiXCR on the 5' RACE reads; one entry per CDR3 protein. The table includes more than 45,000 distinct CDR3 sequences, about 12% detected once. The source material was whole blood. These receptors were taken from an adult who was a healthcare worker with PCR-confirmed SARS-CoV-2 infection or an uninfected control (not recorded which).

This clonotype was counted between two and nine times. The CDR3 loop reads CASSLGLGYEQYF. In DNA, the CDR3 is TGTGCCAGCAGCTTAGGGTTAGGCTACGAGCAGTACTTC. The chain is built from TRBV11-2 and TRBJ2-7; no definite D call. This CDR3 has 13 residues. Trimming stripped 1 base from V and 3 bases from J, with 7 bases between. Per germline, CDR1 SGHAT and CDR2 FQNNGV.

This clonotype was counted only a few times. This chain uses TRBV7-2 with TRBJ2-4; TRBD2 might be the D (5 bases). The germline V and J ends were trimmed by 6 bases and 3 bases, with 12 bases remaining between them. The germline gives CDR1 SGHTA, CDR2 FQGNSA. The length of the CDR3 is 14 residues. CDR3 amino acids: CASRLLGGKNIQYF. Here the CDR3 DNA reads TGTGCCAGCAGACTATTAGGAGGCAAAAACATTCAGTACTTC.

This clonotype is medium-sized by share. CDR3 nucleotide sequence: TGTGCCAGCGGGGGTACAGGGCCCTACAATGAGCAGTTCTTC. It translates to CASGGTGPYNEQFF. V gene TRBV6-5 combines with J gene TRBJ2-1; a possible D gene is TRBD1 (6 bases). This CDR3 has 14 residues. CDR1 is MNHEY, CDR2 SVGAGI, per germline. V lost 8 bases to trimming and J lost 2 bases, with 13 bases between them.

The rearrangement joins TRBV7-2 to TRBJ1-2; unclear D gene. Per germline, CDR1 SGHTA and CDR2 FQGNSA. V lost 5 bases to trimming and J lost 1 base, with 8 bases between them. The CDR3 is made up of 13 amino acids. The chain's CDR3 is CASSVDVNYGYTF. DNA of the CDR3: TGTGCCAGCAGCGTCGATGTTAACTATGGCTACACCTTC.

The chain employs TRBV12-3 or TRBV12-4 and TRBJ1-1; possibly TRBD1 for D (5 bases). Trimming cost V 6 bases and J 7 bases, with 15 bases left between them. This CDR3 comprises 13 residues. CDR3 in amino acids: CASSPPGLGEAFF. The CDR3 nucleotides read TGTGCCAGCAGCCCCCCAGGGTTGGGTGAAGCTTTCTTT.

This chain joins TRBV6-5 and TRBJ2-5; unclear D gene. The ends were cut back, 10 bases at V and 2 bases at J, with 14 bases in the middle. Germline loops: CDR1 MNHEY, CDR2 SVGAGI. This CDR3 comprises 13 residues. The CDR3 DNA sequence: TGTGCCAACACCAAGGACGGACAAGAGACCCAGTACTTC. It encodes CANTKDGQETQYF.

This clonotype was seen a handful of times. The rearrangement links TRBV5-1 to TRBJ1-2, with 7 bases identical to TRBD1. CDR1 and CDR2 from the germline V gene are SGHRS and YFSETQ. The junction had 8 bases not matched to a gene; V was cut back by 4 bases and J by 2 bases. CDR3 length: 15 amino acids. CDR3 loop: CASSPGQPGNYGYTF. The CDR3 nucleotides read TGCGCCAGCAGCCCGGGACAGCCCGGGAACTATGGCTACACCTTC.

In its sample, this clonotype was seen many times. The rearrangement links TRBV20-1 to TRBJ2-1; 12 bases match TRBD2. V was clipped by 6 bases and J by 10 bases; unmatched bases: 7. Germline V CDR1 and CDR2: DFQATT, SNEGSKA (reference sequence). The CDR3 spans 13 residues. CDR3 loop: CSAWTSGEGEQFF. DNA of the CDR3: TGCAGTGCGTGGACTAGCGGGGAGGGCGAGCAGTTCTTC.

There are many counts of this clonotype. The chain combines TRBV11-2 with TRBJ2-1; D unresolved. Germline loops: CDR1 SGHAT, CDR2 FQNNGV. Deletions cut 3 bases from V and 5 bases from J, with 14 bases between. This CDR3 region has 15 residues. The CDR3 loop is CASSFMIAKNNEQFF. CDR3 nucleotides: TGTGCCAGCAGCTTCATGATCGCCAAGAACAATGAGCAGTTCTTC. The full variable domain, rest sourced from reference TRBV11-2 and TRBJ2-1, is EAGVAQSPRYKIIEKRQSVAFWCNPISGHATLYWYQQILGQGPKLLIQFQNNGVVDDSQLPKDRFSAERLKGVDSTLKIQPAKLEDSAVYLCASSFMIAKNNEQFFGPGTRLTVL.

This clonotype was seen a handful of times. This chain joins TRBV12-3 or TRBV12-4 and TRBJ1-5, with no clear D. The CDR3 totals 13 residues. V dropped 5 bases and J dropped 7 bases, with 12 bases sitting between them. CDR3 sequence reads: CASSTGERQPQHF. In DNA form, the CDR3 reads TGTGCCAGCAGTACTGGGGAGAGGCAGCCCCAGCATTTT.

This clonotype was seen ten or more times. The CDR3, as DNA: TGTGCCAGCAGCGTCGGGACAGGCGTCAACTATGGCTACACCTTC. It translates to CASSVGTGVNYGYTF. V usage is TRBV9 and J usage is TRBJ1-2; 8 bases are shared with TRBD1. The junction had 5 bases not matched to a gene; V was cut back by 2 bases and J by 2 bases. CDR1 and CDR2 (germline): SGDLS, YYNGEE. The CDR3 consists of 15 residues.

This clonotype was observed a handful of times. The V and J genes are TRBV6-1 and TRBJ2-7; 10 nucleotides agree with TRBD1. Germline assignment: CDR1 MNHNS and CDR2 SASEGT. The CDR3 has 16 residues. Trimming at V came to 3 bases and at J to 4 bases, leaving 9 bases not matched to a gene. The CDR3 is CASSDAGWTGGYEQYF. Written as DNA, the CDR3 is TGTGCCAGCAGTGATGCAGGATGGACAGGGGGTTACGAGCAGTACTTC.

The chain has TRBV6-4 and TRBJ2-3; the match to TRBD1 covers 9 bases. From germline, CDR1 is MRHNA and CDR2 SNTAGT. The J segment lost 3 bases and the V segment lost 5 bases, leaving 6 bases of the junction unmatched. The CDR3 runs 15 residues. The CDR3 DNA is TGTGCCAGCAGTTCCCGACAGGGGGATACAGATACGCAGTATTTT. It yields the protein CASSSRQGDTDTQYF.

This clonotype has a handful of counts. The V call is TRBV11-2, the J call TRBJ2-3, with D unresolved. Germline V CDR1 and CDR2: SGHAT, FQNNGV. The ends were cut back, 3 bases at V and 5 bases at J, with 9 bases in the middle. The CDR3 loop spans 13 amino acids. CDR3 coding DNA: TGTGCCAGCAGCTTTATAATTGAAGATACGCAGTATTTT. As protein: CASSFIIEDTQYF.

The table lists this clonotype with a count of one. This chain uses TRBV6-5 with TRBJ2-3; D call uncertain. Trimming shortened V by 7 bases and J by 1 base, and 9 bases separated the two germline ends. Germline V CDR1 and CDR2: MNHEY, SVGAGI. The CDR3 totals 13 residues. The CDR3 DNA is TGTGCCAGCACGCTCCGGGGCACAGATACGCAGTATTTT. This gives the protein CASTLRGTDTQYF.

This clonotype was detected ten times or more. The chain carries TRBV4-1 and TRBJ2-1; 14 positions agree with TRBD2. Per germline, CDR1 MGHRA and CDR2 YSYEKL. This CDR3 is built from 17 residues. V was pared by 3 bases and J by 8 bases, with 9 bases of the junction left unmatched. As DNA, the CDR3 is TGCGCCAGCAGCCAGAGACTAGCGGGAGGGTCTAGGGATGAGCAGTTCTTC. Amino acid sequence: CASSQRLAGGSRDEQFF.

This clonotype has more than one count but fewer than ten. V is TRBV20-1 and J is TRBJ1-1, with D possibly TRBD1 on 6 matching bases. The V gene lost 3 bases and the J gene lost 1 base, with 18 bases spanning the gap. This CDR3 contains 16 residues. Germline CDR1 is DFQATT and CDR2 is SNEGSKA (reference sequence). The DNA of the CDR3 is TGCAGTGCTAGGAGAGGAGGGGACACCAAGAACACTGAAGCTTTCTTT. Its protein product is CSARRGGDTKNTEAFF.

This clonotype turned up a few times. The genes are TRBV3-1 and TRBJ1-5; 8 bases align to TRBD1. Losses at the gene ends were 6 bases for V and 0 bases for J; bases not matched to a gene: 7. Germline lookup yields CDR1 LGHDT and CDR2 YNNKEL (reference sequence). The CDR3 is 16 amino acids. For the CDR3, the DNA is TGTGCCAGCAGTCTTCAGGGGGCCAATAGCAATCAGCCCCAGCATTTT. It specifies CASSLQGANSNQPQHF.

This chain links TRBV6-2 or TRBV6-3 with TRBJ1-1; D might be TRBD1 (5 bases). Germline V gene data show CDR1 as MNHEY and CDR2 as SVGEGT. Trimming pared 6 bases from V and 4 bases from J, leaving 9 bases between. The CDR3 loop spans 12 amino acids. The CDR3 is CASRGVGTEAFF. In DNA, the CDR3 is TGTGCCAGCAGGGGGGTCGGCACTGAAGCTTTCTTT.

The sample holds many counts of this clonotype. The chain combines TRBV4-3 with TRBJ1-4; perhaps TRBD1 as D (5 bases). CDR1 is LGHNA and CDR2 is YSLEER in the germline V gene. V lost 4 bases and J lost 7, with 10 bases in between. The CDR3 is 13 amino acids. The CDR3 DNA sequence: TGCGCCAGCAGCCCGGGACCTTCTGAAAAACTGTTTTTT. It codes for CASSPGPSEKLFF.

This clonotype was counted ten times or more. The chain links TRBV5-1 to TRBJ1-1; D gene uncertain. The germline V and J ends were trimmed by 0 bases and 0 bases, with 6 bases remaining between them. Germline CDR1 is SGHRS and CDR2 is YFSETQ. The CDR3 loop spans 14 amino acids. The CDR3 DNA reads TGCGCCAGCAGCTTGGCCAGAATGAACACTGAAGCTTTCTTT. The encoded protein is CASSLARMNTEAFF.

The chain joins TRBV9 to TRBJ2-2; possible D gene TRBD2, 5 bases. The V gene's germline CDR1 is SGDLS and CDR2 YYNGEE. The V end was cut by 5 bases, the J end by 8 bases, with 16 bases between. The CDR3 totals 14 residues. The CDR3 bases are TGTGCCAGCAGTCGGACTGGACTTTCGGGGGAGCTGTTTTTT. This sequence encodes CASSRTGLSGELFF.

The V and J genes are TRBV3-1 and TRBJ1-6; maybe TRBD1 (6 bases). Germline lookup yields CDR1 LGHDT and CDR2 YNNKEL (reference sequence). The CDR3 consists of 16 residues. The V end was cut by 3 bases, the J end by 7 bases, with 16 bases between. The CDR3 coding sequence is TGTGCCAGCAGCCAGATCGCGACAGGAGGGAATTCACCCCTCCACTTT. This sequence encodes CASSQIATGGNSPLHF.

On this clonotype: At one of its ends the junction is not consistent with the germline gene, which may arise from a read error. The rearrangement uses TRBV7-8 and TRBJ2-1; D unresolved. The length of the CDR3 is 16 residues. In germline, CDR1 is SGHVS, CDR2 FQNEAQ. CDR3 residues: CASTLARVISYNEQFF. CDR3 coding DNA: TGTGCCAGCACCTTAGCTAGAGTCATCTCCTACAATGAGCAGTTCTTC. The full variable domain, in which reference TRBV7-8 and TRBJ2-1 provide the parts outside the CDR3, is GAGVSQSPRYKVAKRGQDVALRCDPISGHVSLFWYQQALGQGPEFLTYFQNEAQLDKSGLPSDRFFAERPEGSVSTLKIQRTQQEDSAVYLCASTLARVISYNEQFFGPGTRLTVL.

This clonotype has only a few counts. CDR3 residues: CASSSGGRDNEQFF. CDR3 DNA sequence: TGTGCCAGCAGTTCCGGGGGCAGGGACAATGAGCAGTTCTTC. The chain employs TRBV6-5 and TRBJ2-1; D may match TRBD1 or TRBD2 (6 bases each). CDR1 and CDR2 from the germline V gene are MNHEY and SVGAGI. This CDR3 has 14 residues. Trimming pared 4 bases from V and 5 bases from J, leaving 12 bases between.

This clonotype was picked up many times. The CDR3: CASSFAGTGVFEAFF. The CDR3 DNA reads TGTGCCAGCAGTTTTGCCGGGACAGGGGTTTTTGAAGCTTTCTTT. The chain has TRBV27 and TRBJ1-1; TRBD1 matches at 10 bases. CDR1 MNHEY and CDR2 SMNVEV come from the germline V gene (reference sequence). This CDR3 has 15 residues. With 3 bases clipped from V and 7 bases from J, the junction kept 8 bases outside the gene matches.

This clonotype was found many times. The chain recombines TRBV12-3 or TRBV12-4 with TRBJ2-5, with D unresolved. The CDR3 totals 14 residues. Trimming stripped 5 bases from V and 2 bases from J, with 12 bases between. CDR3 protein: CASSLGTIQETQYF. In nucleotides, the CDR3 is TGTGCCAGCAGTCTGGGCACTATTCAAGAGACCCAGTACTTC.

The CDR3 loop is CASSGNLNSPLHF. The CDR3 DNA follows: TGTGCCAGCAGCGGAAATCTTAATTCACCCCTCCACTTT. The chain couples TRBV7-2 to TRBJ1-6; no definite D call. Germline values: CDR1 SGHTA, CDR2 FQGNSA. The CDR3 length is 13 residues. V lost 5 bases, J lost 6 bases, and 8 bases lay in between.